This T cell receptor (beta chain) is from a study of T-cell reconstitution after alpha-beta-depleted transplantation in children. This clonotype was seen repeatedly, ten times or more. Germline V gene data show CDR1 as SGHRS and CDR2 as YFSETQ. V was shortened by 1 base and J by 3 bases, with 18 bases between the two germline ends. The CDR3 is 17 residues long. It was with unique molecular identifiers that the TCRbeta library was prepared. TCRdb reprocessed the PCR reads with MiXCR, giving one entry per CDR3 protein. The data show about 230,000 distinct CDR3 sequences, approximately 9.8% seen once. The chain couples TRBV5-1 to TRBJ2-3, with D possibly TRBD1 on 6 matching bases. This TCR came from a human donor who donated a stem cell graft to a child with SCID. The starting material was PBMCs from the stem cell graft donor, obtained from the stem cell graft. In nucleotides, the CDR3 is TGCGCCAGCAGCTTGCTGAAAACAGGGTTCGGAACAGATACGCAGTATTTT. Its protein product is CASSLLKTGFGTDTQYF.